A selection of T cell receptor beta chains follows, all from one sample in a study of blood T cell repertoires in COVID-19. Using immunoSEQ multiplex PCR, the repertoire was profiled, and TCRdb retains in-frame clones only, with some absent. The sample records roughly 280,000 clones, about 87% being singletons. The specimen was PBMCs or T cells enriched from blood (not recorded which). Every receptor here comes from a woman between 45 and 65 years old who had recovered from COVID-19. The CDR3 runs from the conserved cysteine through the conserved F or W. Fields, in order: D gene, clone size, J gene, V gene, CDR3 protein, CDR3 DNA. The D gene is left open where the match is weak. Only some rows state a clone size, as once, few, many or a class for expanded clones.

d_gene: NA; abundance: NA; j_gene: TRBJ1-5; v_gene: TRBV10-3; CDR3aa: CAISESAGTNQPQHF; CDR3nt: TGTGCCATCAGTGAGTCGGCAGGGACAAATCAGCCCCAGCATTTT
d_gene: TRBD1; abundance: once; j_gene: TRBJ2-3; v_gene: TRBV5-1; CDR3aa: CASSLAGQSTDTQYF; CDR3nt: TGCGCCAGCAGCTTGGCGGGACAGAGCACAGATACGCAGTATTTT
d_gene: NA; abundance: NA; j_gene: TRBJ1-4; v_gene: TRBV11-1; CDR3aa: CASSPRASGLNEKLFF; CDR3nt: TGTGCCAGCAGCCCCCGGGCCAGCGGGCTTAATGAAAAACTGTTTTTT
d_gene: NA; abundance: NA; j_gene: TRBJ2-5; v_gene: TRBV5-5; CDR3aa: CASSPGHYQETQYF; CDR3nt: TGTGCCAGCAGTCCGGGACACTACCAAGAGACCCAGTACTTC
d_gene: TRBD1; abundance: once; j_gene: TRBJ2-7; v_gene: TRBV28; CDR3aa: CASSALTGTEEQYF; CDR3nt: TGTGCCAGCAGTGCTTTGACAGGGACGGAAGAGCAGTACTTC
d_gene: TRBD1; abundance: NA; j_gene: TRBJ1-3; v_gene: TRBV5-1; CDR3aa: CASSAGTGKGSGNTIYF; CDR3nt: TGCGCCAGCAGCGCCGGGACAGGCAAGGGCTCTGGAAACACCATATATTTT
d_gene: NA; abundance: NA; j_gene: TRBJ1-4; v_gene: TRBV28; CDR3aa: CASSLWRTNEKLFF; CDR3nt: TGTGCCAGCAGTTTATGGAGGACTAATGAAAAACTGTTTTTT
d_gene: TRBD1; abundance: NA; j_gene: TRBJ2-7; v_gene: TRBV4-3; CDR3aa: CASSQGVRTGGYEQYF; CDR3nt: TGCGCCAGCAGCCAAGGAGTGAGGACAGGGGGCTACGAGCAGTACTTC
d_gene: NA; abundance: NA; j_gene: TRBJ2-5; v_gene: TRBV18; CDR3aa: CASSPGLGEETQYF; CDR3nt: TGTGCCAGCTCACCTGGACTCGGGGAAGAGACCCAGTACTTC
d_gene: NA; abundance: few; j_gene: TRBJ1-1; v_gene: TRBV6-5; CDR3aa: CASSYQGNTEAFF; CDR3nt: TGTGCCAGCAGTTATCAGGGGAACACTGAAGCTTTCTTT
d_gene: TRBD1; abundance: NA; j_gene: TRBJ2-7; v_gene: TRBV30; CDR3aa: CAWSATGGLSYEQYF; CDR3nt: TGTGCCTGGAGTGCGACAGGGGGCCTTTCCTACGAGCAGTACTTC
d_gene: NA; abundance: NA; j_gene: TRBJ2-3; v_gene: TRBV7-3; CDR3aa: CASSPGSVDTQYF; CDR3nt: TGTGCCAGCAGCCCCGGGAGCGTAGATACGCAGTATTTT
d_gene: TRBD1; abundance: NA; j_gene: TRBJ1-2; v_gene: TRBV28; CDR3aa: CATGPRRHRGLSGYTF; CDR3nt: TGTGCCACGGGTCCACGACGCCACAGGGGGCTTTCTGGCTACACCTTC
d_gene: NA; abundance: NA; j_gene: TRBJ2-5; v_gene: TRBV7-9; CDR3aa: CASSFRRPETQYF; CDR3nt: TGTGCCAGCAGCTTTAGGAGGCCGGAGACCCAGTACTTC
d_gene: NA; abundance: NA; j_gene: TRBJ1-1; v_gene: TRBV5-4; CDR3aa: CASSIGQYRGNTEAFF; CDR3nt: TGTGCCAGCAGCATAGGACAGTATCGAGGGAACACTGAAGCTTTCTTT
d_gene: TRBD2; abundance: once; j_gene: TRBJ2-7; v_gene: TRBV6-6; CDR3aa: CATKAQLGRSKDEQYF; CDR3nt: TGTGCCACCAAAGCCCAACTCGGGAGGTCCAAGGACGAGCAGTACTTC
d_gene: NA; abundance: NA; j_gene: TRBJ1-4; v_gene: TRBV7-9; CDR3aa: CASSRPSATNEKLFF; CDR3nt: TGTGCCAGCAGCCGACCCAGCGCAACTAATGAAAAACTGTTTTTT
d_gene: TRBD2; abundance: NA; j_gene: TRBJ2-3; v_gene: TRBV7-3; CDR3aa: CASSASSGTHSTDTQYF; CDR3nt: TGTGCCAGCAGCGCAAGTAGCGGGACCCATAGCACAGATACGCAGTATTTT